This record covers a single T cell receptor beta chain. Its antigen is currently unknown. This sample stems from a study of shared clonotypes between healthy human individuals. Study-wide background: Per-donor plates numbered three CD4 naive, three CD4 memory, two CD8 naive and one CD8 memory. Study results and caveats: A small donor pool kept down the genetic and exposure-history diversity that was represented. Naive subsets usually exceeded memory subsets in estimated richness. Sharing across a few donors was seen in around 5.1% of naive CD4 clonotypes.

The CDR3 runs 15 residues. V gave up 3 bases and J gave up 3 bases; unmatched junction bases: 6. Germline-derived CDR1 and CDR2 are MGHRA and YSYEKL. Profiled with immunoSEQ multiplex PCR; TCRdb holds only in-frame clones, not every one. The repertoire holds approximately 2,200,000 clones, with approximately 94% as singletons. Positive CCR7 selection of CD45RO-negative cells yielded the naive CD8 cells, and terminally differentiated effector memory CD45RA+ cells were excluded. The receptor comes from a man aged 18-30 years in good health. Some clones in this sample may be carry-over from other donors' samples. This sequence joins TRBV4-1 and TRBJ2-3, with TRBD1 matching over 7 bases. Sequencing was carried out using naive CD8+ T cells from PBMCs. The CDR3 DNA is TGCGCCAGCAGCCAGACAGGGTCCGGGACAGATACGCAGTATTTT. It codes for CASSQTGSGTDTQYF.